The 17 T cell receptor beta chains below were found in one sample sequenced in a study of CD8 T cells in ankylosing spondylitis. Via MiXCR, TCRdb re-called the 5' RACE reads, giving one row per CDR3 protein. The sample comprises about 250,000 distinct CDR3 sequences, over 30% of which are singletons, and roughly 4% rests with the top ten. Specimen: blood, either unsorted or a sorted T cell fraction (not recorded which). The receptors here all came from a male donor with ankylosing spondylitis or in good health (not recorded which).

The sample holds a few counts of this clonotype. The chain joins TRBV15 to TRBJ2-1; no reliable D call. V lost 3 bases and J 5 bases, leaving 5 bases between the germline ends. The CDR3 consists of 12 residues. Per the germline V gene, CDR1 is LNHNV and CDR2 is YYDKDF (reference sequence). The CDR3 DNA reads TGTGCCACCAGCAGGGAAAACAATGAGCAGTTCTTC. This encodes CATSRENNEQFF.

The CDR3, as DNA: TGCGCCAGCAGCTTGGACTGGGACACAAACTACGAGCAGTACTTC. Encoded protein: CASSLDWDTNYEQYF. The chain has TRBV5-1 and TRBJ2-7; D is perhaps TRBD1 (6 bases). V was shortened by 0 bases and J by 3 bases, with 13 bases between the two germline ends. Germline V gives CDR1 SGHRS, CDR2 YFSETQ. This CDR3 has 15 residues.

The CDR3 spells CASTLSLSGELFF. Written as DNA, the CDR3 is TGTGCCAGCACCCTGAGCTTGTCCGGGGAGCTGTTTTTT. This chain uses TRBV6-1 with TRBJ2-2; D unclear. Germline V lookup: CDR1 MNHNS, CDR2 SASEGT. Trimming pared 7 bases from V and 6 bases from J, leaving 12 bases between. CDR3 length: 13 residues.

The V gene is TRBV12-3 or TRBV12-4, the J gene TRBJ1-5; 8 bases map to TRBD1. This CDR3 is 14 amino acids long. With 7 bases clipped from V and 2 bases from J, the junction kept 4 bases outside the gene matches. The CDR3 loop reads CASTPDRGNQPQHF. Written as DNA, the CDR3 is TGTGCCAGCACCCCGGACAGGGGCAATCAGCCCCAGCATTTT.

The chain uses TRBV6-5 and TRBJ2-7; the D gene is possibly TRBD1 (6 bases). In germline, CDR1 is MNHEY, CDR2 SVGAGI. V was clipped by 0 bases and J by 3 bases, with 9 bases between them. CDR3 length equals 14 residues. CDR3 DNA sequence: TGTGCCAGCAGTTACTCTACAGGGCACTACGAGCAGTACTTC. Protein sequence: CASSYSTGHYEQYF.

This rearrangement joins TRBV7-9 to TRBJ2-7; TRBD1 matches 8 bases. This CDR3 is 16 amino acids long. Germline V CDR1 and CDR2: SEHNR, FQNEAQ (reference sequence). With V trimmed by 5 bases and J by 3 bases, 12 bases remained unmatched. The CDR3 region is CASSQSRTGFVYEQYF. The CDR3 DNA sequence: TGTGCCAGCAGCCAGTCACGGACAGGGTTCGTCTACGAGCAGTACTTC.

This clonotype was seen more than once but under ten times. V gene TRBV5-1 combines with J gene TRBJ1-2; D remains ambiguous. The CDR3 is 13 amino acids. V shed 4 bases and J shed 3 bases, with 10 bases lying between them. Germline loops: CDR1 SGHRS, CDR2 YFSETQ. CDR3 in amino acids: CASSPRTDYGYTF. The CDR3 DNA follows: TGCGCCAGCAGCCCTCGGACGGACTATGGCTACACCTTC. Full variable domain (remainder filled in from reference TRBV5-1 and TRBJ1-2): KAGVTQTPRYLIKTRGQQVTLSCSPISGHRSVSWYQQTPGQGLQFLFEYFSETQRNKGNFPGRFSGRQFSNSRSEMNVSTLELGDSALYLCASSPRTDYGYTFGSGTRLTVV.

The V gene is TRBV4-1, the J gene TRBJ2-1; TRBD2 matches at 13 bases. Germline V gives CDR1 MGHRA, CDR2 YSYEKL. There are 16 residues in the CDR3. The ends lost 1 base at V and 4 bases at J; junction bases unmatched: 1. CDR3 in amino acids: CASSQGTSGRYNEQFF. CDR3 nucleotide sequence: TGCGCCAGCAGCCAAGGGACTAGCGGGAGATACAATGAGCAGTTCTTC.

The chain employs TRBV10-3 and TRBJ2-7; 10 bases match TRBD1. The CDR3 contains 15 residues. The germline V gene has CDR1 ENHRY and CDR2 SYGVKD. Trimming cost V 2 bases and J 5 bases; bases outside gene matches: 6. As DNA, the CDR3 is TGTGCCATCAGTGAGCCCCGGGACAGGGGCCACGAGCAGTACTTC. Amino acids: CAISEPRDRGHEQYF.

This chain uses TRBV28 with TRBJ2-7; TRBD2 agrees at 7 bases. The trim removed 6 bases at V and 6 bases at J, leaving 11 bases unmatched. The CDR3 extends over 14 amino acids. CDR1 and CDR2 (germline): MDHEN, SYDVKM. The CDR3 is CASRQIAGSGEQYF. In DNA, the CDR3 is TGTGCCAGCAGACAAATAGCGGGTTCGGGCGAGCAGTACTTC.

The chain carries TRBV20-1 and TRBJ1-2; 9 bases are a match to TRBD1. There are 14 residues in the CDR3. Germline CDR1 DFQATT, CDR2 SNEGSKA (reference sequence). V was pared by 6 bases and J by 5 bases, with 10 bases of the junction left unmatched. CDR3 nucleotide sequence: TGCAGTGCCCCGGACAGGGGAGCGTGGTATGGCTACACCTTC. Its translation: CSAPDRGAWYGYTF.

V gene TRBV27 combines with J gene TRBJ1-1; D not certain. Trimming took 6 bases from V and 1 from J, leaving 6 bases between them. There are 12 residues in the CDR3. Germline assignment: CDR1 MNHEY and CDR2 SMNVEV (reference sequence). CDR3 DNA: TGTGCCAGCAGGGTCCCGAACACTGAAGCTTTCTTT. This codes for CASRVPNTEAFF.

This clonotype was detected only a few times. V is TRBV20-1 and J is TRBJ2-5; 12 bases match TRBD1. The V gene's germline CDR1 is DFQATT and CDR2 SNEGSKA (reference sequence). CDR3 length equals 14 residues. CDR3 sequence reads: CSSPGTGGRETQYF. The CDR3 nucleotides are TGCAGCTCTCCCGGGACAGGGGGCCGAGAGACCCAGTACTTC.

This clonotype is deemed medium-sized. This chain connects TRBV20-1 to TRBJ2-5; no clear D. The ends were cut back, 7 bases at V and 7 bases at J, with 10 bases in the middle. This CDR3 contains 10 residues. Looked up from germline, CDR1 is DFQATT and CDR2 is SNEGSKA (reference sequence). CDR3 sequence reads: CSVADGTQYF. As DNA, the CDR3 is TGCAGTGTAGCTGATGGGACCCAGTACTTC.

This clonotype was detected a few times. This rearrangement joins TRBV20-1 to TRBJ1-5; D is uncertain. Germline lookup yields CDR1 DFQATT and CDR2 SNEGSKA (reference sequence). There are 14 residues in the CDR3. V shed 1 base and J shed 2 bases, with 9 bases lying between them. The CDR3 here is CSARALQGNQPQHF. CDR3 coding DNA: TGCAGTGCTAGAGCACTTCAGGGCAATCAGCCCCAGCATTTT.

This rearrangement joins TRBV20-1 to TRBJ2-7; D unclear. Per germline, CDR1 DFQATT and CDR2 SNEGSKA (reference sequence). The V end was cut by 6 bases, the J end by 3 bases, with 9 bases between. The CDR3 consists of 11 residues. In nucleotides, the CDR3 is TGCAGTGCGCGAGCAGACTACGAGCAGTACTTC. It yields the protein CSARADYEQYF.

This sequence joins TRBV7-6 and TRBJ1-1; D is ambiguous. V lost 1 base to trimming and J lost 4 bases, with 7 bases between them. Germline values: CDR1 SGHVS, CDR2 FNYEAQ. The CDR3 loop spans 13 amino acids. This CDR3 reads CASSLDLSTEAFF. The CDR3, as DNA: TGTGCCAGCAGCTTAGATTTATCCACTGAAGCTTTCTTT.